The source of this T cell receptor (beta chain) is a study of T cell responses to AZD1222 COVID-19 vaccine. Study-wide results and limits: Targets within unmutated variant regions were reportedly found for nearly half of spike-specific TCRs. Scientists sampled the repertoires only once the peak T cell response had passed. Clonal diversity was possibly underestimated; the donors were predominantly white British and more often female.

Comment on this clone: Antigen specificity is unknown.

TCRdb's copy holds only in-frame clones and misses some; the assay was immunoSEQ multiplex PCR. Counted here are roughly 190,000 clones, 85% to 95% occurring once; the ten biggest clones make up roughly 1.4%. V lost 4 bases and J 2 bases, leaving 18 bases between the germline ends. Germline values: CDR1 SGHRS, CDR2 YFSETQ. The CDR3 is 16 amino acids. The sequence came from an adult in good health. Sequences were derived from peripheral blood, sampled on day 0 of AZD1222 vaccination. This chain joins TRBV5-1 and TRBJ1-2; TRBD1 is a possible D gene (5 bases). CDR3 protein: CASSALKGTENYGYTF. The CDR3 region has the DNA TGCGCCAGCAGCGCGCTCAAGGGGACGGAGAACTATGGCTACACCTTC.